This T cell receptor (beta chain) was observed in a study of early T cells in non-severe SARS-CoV-2 infection. Study results and caveats: Anti-spike CD8 responses were favored by VDJdb matching, which missed private and CD4 specificities.

This clonotype appeared a few times. Its antigen is undetermined. cDNA molecules, individually, were tagged with unique molecular identifiers. From the 5' RACE reads, TCRdb called clonotypes with MiXCR, one entry per CDR3 protein. The sample has about 64,000 distinct CDR3 sequences, about an eighth seen once. CDR1 MNHEY and CDR2 SMNVEV come from the germline V gene (reference sequence). This CDR3 has 17 amino acids. V lost 4 bases and J lost 0, with 18 bases in between. This sequence originates from an adult who was a healthcare worker with PCR-confirmed SARS-CoV-2 infection or an uninfected control (not recorded which). The V and J genes are TRBV27 and TRBJ1-1; a weak D match, TRBD1 (6 bases). The sequenced sample consisted of whole blood. The CDR3 spells CASSSETTGPLNTEAFF. The CDR3 bases are TGTGCCAGCAGTTCTGAGACGACAGGCCCCCTGAACACTGAAGCTTTCTTT.